The 30 T cell receptor beta chains given below trace back to one sample, sequenced in a study of T cell repertoires in cytomegalovirus infection. No cognate antigen is known for these TCRs. TCRdb processed the reads anew with MiXCR; each CDR3 protein has one entry. The sample carries fewer than 650,000 distinct CDR3 sequences, about 40% recorded once. The specimen comprised cultured PBMCs, sampled from culture after CMV antigen stimulation. Source of these receptors: a human donor in good health (CMV status not recorded). Some clones in this sample may be carry-over from other donors' samples.

The chain carries TRBV15 and TRBJ2-1; TRBD1 or TRBD2 may be the D gene (5 bases each). Germline lookup yields CDR1 LNHNV and CDR2 YYDKDF (reference sequence). Trimming cost V 3 bases and J 8 bases, with 11 bases left between them. This CDR3 comprises 13 residues. CDR3 loop: CATSRRGVDEQFF. The CDR3 coding sequence is TGTGCCACCAGCAGGAGGGGCGTCGATGAGCAGTTCTTC.

This clonotype was seen a handful of times. The V call is TRBV6-1, the J call TRBJ2-7; D is unclear. The CDR3 has 13 amino acids. V dropped 10 bases and J dropped 2 bases, with 15 bases sitting between them. Looked up from germline, CDR1 is MNHNS and CDR2 is SASEGT. The CDR3 sequence: CATKPQRTYEQYF. In DNA form, the CDR3 reads TGTGCCACCAAGCCCCAGAGAACCTACGAGCAGTACTTC.

This clonotype turned up a few times. V and J are TRBV12-3 or TRBV12-4 and TRBJ1-1; TRBD1 agrees at 7 bases. The J segment lost 3 bases and the V segment lost 6 bases, leaving 7 bases of the junction unmatched. This CDR3 contains 14 residues. CDR3 region: CASRSRTGYTEAFF. In DNA form, the CDR3 reads TGTGCCAGCAGAAGTAGGACAGGTTACACTGAAGCTTTCTTT.

The chain joins TRBV28 to TRBJ2-7, with 9 bases lining up with TRBD1. With 10 bases clipped from V and 3 bases from J, the junction kept 4 bases outside the gene matches. Germline values: CDR1 MDHEN, CDR2 SYDVKM. This CDR3 is 12 amino acids long. In DNA form, the CDR3 reads TGTGCCACCCGGGGACAGGGCTACGAGCAGTACTTC. Translated, it gives CATRGQGYEQYF.

This clonotype was counted only a few times. This chain joins TRBV6-1 and TRBJ2-6; either TRBD1 or TRBD2 may fit D (6 bases each). The CDR3 loop spans 18 amino acids. Trimming pared 7 bases from V and 0 bases from J, leaving 19 bases between. The germline gives CDR1 MNHNS, CDR2 SASEGT. CDR3 bases: TGTGCCAGCACGAACAGGAGGGGGGCCCTCTCTGGGGCCAACGTCCTGACTTTC. This translates into CASTNRRGALSGANVLTF.

This chain connects TRBV6-2 or TRBV6-3 to TRBJ2-2; TRBD1 might be the D (6 bases). Germline V gene sequence: CDR1 MNHEY, CDR2 SVGEGT. V lost 7 bases, J lost 4 bases, and 10 bases lay in between. The CDR3 is 13 amino acids. Here the CDR3 DNA reads TGTGCCAGCACCAGAGGGGGCACCGGGGAGCTGTTTTTT. Its protein is CASTRGGTGELFF.

This clonotype was counted between two and nine times. The chain couples TRBV6-2 or TRBV6-3 to TRBJ2-5; 9 bases fit TRBD2. V lost 4 bases, J lost 4 bases, and 1 base stayed unmatched. CDR3 length equals 13 residues. Germline values: CDR1 MNHEY, CDR2 SVGEGT. CDR3 sequence: CASSLREGETQYF. The DNA for the CDR3 is TGTGCCAGCAGTTTGCGGGAGGGAGAGACCCAGTACTTC.

The chain carries TRBV25-1 and TRBJ1-1; unclear D gene. The CDR3 consists of 15 residues. Germline CDR1 is MGHDK and CDR2 is SYGVNS. Trimming removed 3 bases from V and 3 bases from J, with 14 bases in between. The CDR3 loop is CASSDSTGGDTEAFF. CDR3 bases: TGTGCCAGCAGTGATTCTACCGGAGGAGACACTGAAGCTTTCTTT.

The chain employs TRBV29-1 and TRBJ2-7; 8 nucleotides agree with TRBD1. From germline, CDR1 is SQVTM and CDR2 ANQGSEA. Trimming removed 5 bases from V and 4 bases from J; junction bases left unmatched: 7. The CDR3 is 13 amino acids. CDR3 protein: CSVRQGLRYEQYF. The CDR3 DNA sequence: TGCAGCGTTCGACAGGGGTTAAGATACGAGCAGTACTTC.

At least ten counts were recorded for this clonotype. V usage is TRBV7-2 and J usage is TRBJ2-3, with 12 bases that match TRBD2. Trimming cost V 7 bases and J 4 bases; bases outside gene matches: 6. The CDR3 loop spans 15 amino acids. Looked up from germline, CDR1 is SGHTA and CDR2 is FQGNSA. The CDR3 region has the DNA TGTGCCAGCACGCGAACTAGCGGGGGGTCAGATACGCAGTATTTT. Translated, it gives CASTRTSGGSDTQYF.

The table lists this clonotype with a few counts. The rearrangement uses TRBV7-8 and TRBJ1-1; D gene ambiguous. From germline, CDR1 is SGHVS and CDR2 FQNEAQ. V lost 5 bases, J lost 0 bases, and 16 bases lay in between. The CDR3 runs 16 residues. The CDR3 sequence: CASSPVRVRLNTEAFF. Written as DNA, the CDR3 is TGTGCCAGCAGCCCCGTCCGGGTCAGGCTGAACACTGAAGCTTTCTTT.

The J gene is TRBJ2-1, the V gene TRBV6-2 or TRBV6-3, with 10 bases that match TRBD2. V lost 6 bases, J lost 9 bases, and 8 bases stayed unmatched. The CDR3 spans 14 residues. Germline V gene data show CDR1 as MNHEY and CDR2 as SVGEGT. Here the CDR3 DNA reads TGTGCCAGCAGGGAGCGGGGGGGGAGGAGTGAGCAGTTCTTC. This gives the protein CASRERGGRSEQFF.

The V call is TRBV5-6, the J call TRBJ2-3; the match to TRBD2 covers 8 bases. CDR3 size: 16 residues. From germline, CDR1 is SGHDT and CDR2 YYEEEE. The trim removed 4 bases at V and 2 bases at J, leaving 9 bases unmatched. The CDR3 loop is CASSAEAGVNTDTQYF. DNA for the CDR3: TGTGCCAGCAGCGCTGAAGCGGGGGTCAACACAGATACGCAGTATTTT.

The chain links TRBV20-1 to TRBJ1-5, with D unclear. Germline CDR1 and CDR2: DFQATT and SNEGSKA (reference sequence). The V end was cut by 3 bases, the J end by 0 bases, with 12 bases between. This CDR3 region has 15 residues. The CDR3 bases are TGCAGTGCTAGCCTGACGGACTATAGCAATCAGCCCCAGCATTTT. It encodes CSASLTDYSNQPQHF.

There are a few counts of this clonotype. The V gene is TRBV7-2, the J gene TRBJ2-3, with 7 bases fitting TRBD1. Trimming cost V 5 bases and J 1 base; bases outside gene matches: 6. CDR1 SGHTA and CDR2 FQGNSA come from the germline V gene. The CDR3 sequence is 15 residues long. The chain's CDR3 is CASSRPDRGTDTQYF. In nucleotides, the CDR3 is TGTGCCAGCAGCCGACCCGACAGGGGCACAGATACGCAGTATTTT. The entire variable domain, with the rest obtained from reference TRBV7-2 and TRBJ2-3, is as follows: GAGVSQSPSNKVTEKGKDVELRCDPISGHTALYWYRQSLGQGLEFLIYFQGNSAPDKSGLPSDRFSAERTGGSVSTLTIQRTQQEDSAVYLCASSRPDRGTDTQYFGPGTRLTVL.

The chain employs TRBV7-6 and TRBJ2-4, with a weak D call TRBD1 (6 bases). Trimming stripped 2 bases from V and 3 bases from J, with 14 bases between. Germline V CDR1 and CDR2: SGHVS, FNYEAQ. The CDR3 length is 16 residues. CDR3 coding DNA: TGTGCCAGCAGCTTAACACGAGCCAGGGGCAAAAACATTCAGTACTTC. Protein product: CASSLTRARGKNIQYF.

This chain joins TRBV6-1 and TRBJ2-1, with 13 bases aligning to TRBD2. The CDR3 has 14 residues. The trim removed 7 bases at V and 9 bases at J, leaving 6 bases unmatched. Germline lookup yields CDR1 MNHNS and CDR2 SASEGT. CDR3 region: CASIQLAGGLEQFF. CDR3 nucleotide sequence: TGTGCCAGCATCCAACTAGCGGGAGGGCTTGAGCAGTTCTTC.

This clonotype was detected many times. V is TRBV7-2 and J is TRBJ2-3, with TRBD2 matching over 13 bases. Germline V CDR1 and CDR2: SGHTA, FQGNSA. The CDR3 has 16 amino acids. V shed 2 bases, J shed 5 bases, and the junction held 4 bases outside the gene matches. CDR3 loop: CASSLRLAGGGDTQYF. CDR3 DNA: TGTGCCAGCAGCTTAAGACTAGCGGGAGGTGGAGATACGCAGTATTTT.

The genes are TRBV9 and TRBJ2-1; TRBD2 aligns across 10 bases. The CDR3 has 15 residues. Unmatched junction bases numbered 3, after V lost 2 bases and J lost 4 bases. The germline gives CDR1 SGDLS, CDR2 YYNGEE. CDR3 sequence reads: CASSVSGGGYNEQFF. The DNA of the CDR3 is TGTGCCAGCAGCGTGAGCGGGGGGGGATACAATGAGCAGTTCTTC.

The rearrangement joins TRBV12-3 or TRBV12-4 to TRBJ1-2, with 9 bases that match TRBD1. Trimming cost V 2 bases and J 3 bases; bases outside gene matches: 13. The CDR3 has 18 amino acids. In DNA form, the CDR3 reads TGTGCCAGCAGTTTATCGGCGGGACAGGGCGGTCTTTACTATGGCTACACCTTC. Protein: CASSLSAGQGGLYYGYTF.

The chain uses TRBV12-3 or TRBV12-4 and TRBJ1-5; TRBD1 is a possible D gene (6 bases). This CDR3 is built from 20 residues. V was shortened by 1 base and J by 0 bases, with 22 bases between the two germline ends. Written as DNA, the CDR3 is TGTGCCAGCAGTTTAGTTCCCTCCCCGACAGGTGGGGATAGCAATCAGCCCCAGCATTTT. This encodes CASSLVPSPTGGDSNQPQHF.

The rearrangement uses TRBV2 and TRBJ1-2; D might be TRBD1 (5 bases). This CDR3 region has 14 residues. Deletions cut 3 bases from V and 4 bases from J, with 12 bases between. CDR1 and CDR2 (germline): SNHLY, FYNNEI. The CDR3 is CASSEVPGPYGYTF. The CDR3 nucleotides are TGTGCCAGCAGTGAGGTCCCGGGACCCTATGGCTACACCTTC.

The chain joins TRBV12-3 or TRBV12-4 to TRBJ2-6; 9 bases are shared with TRBD2. This CDR3 has 17 amino acids. Trimming cost V 2 bases and J 2 bases; bases outside gene matches: 4. The DNA of the CDR3 is TGTGCCAGCAGTTTACGGGCTAGCGGGACTGGGGCCAACGTCCTGACTTTC. Amino acid sequence: CASSLRASGTGANVLTF.

This clonotype was detected many times. The genes are TRBV7-2 and TRBJ2-1; 9 nucleotides agree with TRBD2. J gave up 8 bases and V 3 bases, and 20 bases lay outside the gene matches. Germline V gene lookup returns CDR1 SGHTA and CDR2 FQGNSA. This CDR3 contains 19 residues. The CDR3 DNA reads TGTGCCAGCAGCTTGCGGGGGGGTTTGGGACCTACTCTTTTCTATGAGCAGTTCTTC. This codes for CASSLRGGLGPTLFYEQFF.

The CDR3 reads CASSEGGMGDGEQFF. In nucleotides, the CDR3 is TGTGCCAGCAGCGAGGGGGGAATGGGGGATGGTGAGCAGTTCTTC. The genes are TRBV7-2 and TRBJ2-1, with D perhaps matching TRBD1 or TRBD2 (6 bases each). Germline V gene lookup returns CDR1 SGHTA and CDR2 FQGNSA. Deletions cut 5 bases from V and 9 bases from J, with 20 bases between. The CDR3 runs to 15 residues.

The chain employs TRBV2 and TRBJ1-6; D remains ambiguous. The ends were cut back, 7 bases at V and 10 bases at J, with 8 bases in the middle. This CDR3 contains 11 residues. The V gene's germline CDR1 is SNHLY and CDR2 FYNNEI. Here the CDR3 reads CASMVGSPLHF. CDR3 DNA sequence: TGTGCCAGCATGGTAGGGTCACCCCTCCACTTT. Drawing the rest from reference TRBV2 and TRBJ1-6, the complete variable domain is EPEVTQTPSHQVTQMGQEVILRCVPISNHLYFYWYRQILGQKVEFLVSFYNNEISEKSEIFDDQFSVERPDGSNFTLKIRSTKLEDSAMYFCASMVGSPLHFGNGTRLTVT.

V and J are TRBV7-9 and TRBJ2-3; 12 bases align to TRBD2. Per germline, CDR1 SEHNR and CDR2 FQNEAQ (reference sequence). The CDR3 extends over 16 amino acids. With V trimmed by 4 bases and J by 3 bases, 5 bases remained unmatched. The chain's CDR3 is CASSSRLAGVTDTQYF. In DNA, the CDR3 is TGTGCCAGCAGCTCCCGACTAGCGGGAGTTACAGATACGCAGTATTTT.

On this clonotype: The germline gene is not matched at one end of the junction; a read error may be the cause. This CDR3 reads CASSDADPGTDTQYF. CDR3 nucleotide sequence: TGTGCCAGCAGTGACGCAGATCCGGGCACGGATACGCAGTATTTT. The V gene is TRBV2, the J gene TRBJ2-3, with unresolved D. Germline CDR1 SNHLY, CDR2 FYNNEI. This CDR3 region has 15 residues.

The CDR3 is CASSFRVIQETQYF. CDR3 DNA sequence: TGTGCCAGCAGTTTCAGGGTGATTCAAGAGACCCAGTACTTC. The chain is built from TRBV12-3 or TRBV12-4 and TRBJ2-5; D might be TRBD1 (5 bases). The CDR3 sequence is 14 residues long. V dropped 3 bases and J dropped 2 bases, with 10 bases sitting between them.

The chain is built from TRBV12-3 or TRBV12-4 and TRBJ2-7; D is unresolved. V was cut by 3 bases and J by 5 bases, with 14 bases left in between. The CDR3 contains 14 residues. The CDR3 nucleotides read TGTGCCAGCAGTTTCACAGTGGCCCGTGACGAGCAGTACTTC. This gives the protein CASSFTVARDEQYF.